This T cell receptor (beta chain) emerged from a study of T cell changes during pregnancy in multiple sclerosis. Trimming took 4 bases from V and 4 from J; bases not matched to a gene: 5. The CDR3 runs to 15 residues. Germline V gene data show CDR1 as SGHRS and CDR2 as YFSETQ. Measured with immunoSEQ multiplex PCR; TCRdb has only the in-frame clones, and not every one. The data hold more than 45,000 clones, with roughly 88% observed a single time. The chain has TRBV5-1 and TRBJ2-7, with 13 bases aligning to TRBD2. The sample in question was CD4+ T cells from peripheral blood mononuclear cells, obtained in the second trimester of pregnancy. This TCR derives from a female donor with multiple sclerosis, enrolled in a pregnancy study. This CDR3 is CASSPRTSGSYEQYF. The DNA of the CDR3 is TGCGCCAGCAGCCCCAGGACTAGCGGGAGTTACGAGCAGTACTTC.